This is a list of T cell receptor beta chains from one sample in a study of blood T cell repertoires in COVID-19. Measured with immunoSEQ multiplex PCR; TCRdb has only the in-frame clones, and not every one. The sample lists 300,000 to 450,000 clones; roughly nine tenths were seen once. Sequenced: PBMCs or T cells enriched from blood (not recorded which). These receptor sequences come from a man between 18 and 29 years old who had recovered from COVID-19. Each CDR3 is given with its conserved first and last residue. The D gene is left open where the match is weak. Rows may omit the clone size; those that give it use once, few, many or a size class.

j_gene | d_gene | abundance | v_gene | CDR3nt | CDR3aa
TRBJ1-2 | TRBD1 | NA | TRBV11-2 | TGTGCCAGCAGCAAAGGACAGGGGAACTATGGCTACACCTTC | CASSKGQGNYGYTF
TRBJ2-7 | NA | NA | TRBV4-2 | TGTGCCAGCAGCCAAGACACTCGAGGGCGCCATAATGAGCAGTACTTC | CASSQDTRGRHNEQYF
TRBJ1-2 | NA | NA | TRBV7-3 | TGTGCCAGCAGCTCAACCGCGGGAGGGGATGGCTACACCTTC | CASSSTAGGDGYTF
TRBJ1-5 | NA | once | TRBV2 | TGTGCCAGCAATTCGGAAAGGGCCCGCGGCGGGAGTCAGCCCCAGCATTTT | CASNSERARGGSQPQHF
TRBJ2-7 | NA | NA | TRBV7-3 | TGTGCCAGCAGCTTAAACCCTGGGCCCTACGAGCAGTACTTC | CASSLNPGPYEQYF
TRBJ2-1 | NA | NA | TRBV3-1/TRBV3-2 | TGTGCCAGCAGCCCCCCGGGGTATGAGCAGTTCTTC | CASSPPGYEQFF
TRBJ2-7 | TRBD1 | NA | TRBV6-5 | TGTGCCAGCAGTCAGACAGGGGGCTACGAGCAGTACTTC | CASSQTGGYEQYF
TRBJ2-2 | TRBD2 | NA | TRBV30 | TGTGCCTGGGGCGACCCGGGACTAGGGACCGGGGAGCTGTTTTTT | CAWGDPGLGTGELFF
TRBJ1-1 | NA | NA | TRBV12-3/TRBV12-4 | TGTGCCAGCAGTTCGCGGCGGGATGAAGCTTTCTTT | CASSSRRDEAFF
TRBJ2-2 | TRBD2 | NA | TRBV30 | TGTGCCTGGAGTCCTCTAGCGGGAGAGACCGCGAACACCGGGGAGCTGTTTTTT | CAWSPLAGETANTGELFF
TRBJ2-7 | NA | NA | TRBV18 | TGTGCCAGCTCACCACCAGCAGGATCCGAGCAGTACTTC | CASSPPAGSEQYF
TRBJ2-3 | NA | NA | TRBV2 | TGTGCCAGCAGCTACGACAGGAGTACAGATACGCAGTATTTT | CASSYDRSTDTQYF
TRBJ2-1 | TRBD1 | once | TRBV19 | TGTGCCAGTAGTATAGTGGGGACAGGGCCTAATGAGCAGTTCTTC | CASSIVGTGPNEQFF
TRBJ1-2 | TRBD1 | few | TRBV30 | TGTGCCTGGAGTGGACAGGGGTATGGTGGCTACACCTTC | CAWSGQGYGGYTF
TRBJ2-1 | NA | NA | TRBV6-5 | TGTGCCAGCAGCCGGGACGTCTGGGGAGGTGAGCAGTTCTTC | CASSRDVWGGEQFF
TRBJ1-1 | NA | few | TRBV20-1 | TGCAGTGCTTTGACAGACACTGAAGCTTTCTTT | CSALTDTEAFF
TRBJ1-1 | TRBD1 | NA | TRBV5-1 | TGCGCCAGCAGCTTGGGGACAGGGGCGGGGGACACTGAAGCTTTCTTT | CASSLGTGAGDTEAFF
TRBJ2-7 | TRBD1 | NA | TRBV19 | TGTGCCAGTAGTGTAGACAGGGGGCGCATCAACGAGCAGTACTTC | CASSVDRGRINEQYF
TRBJ1-3 | NA | NA | TRBV5-1 | TGCGCCAGCAGAGAGACAGGCTCTGGAAACACCATATATTTT | CASRETGSGNTIYF
TRBJ2-1 | TRBD2 | NA | TRBV5-1 | TGCGCCAGCAGCCCACTTCCGGGACTAGCGGGGAACAATGAGCAGTTCTTC | CASSPLPGLAGNNEQFF
TRBJ2-3 | TRBD1 | NA | TRBV4-1 | TGCGCCAGCAGCCTATCGAGCGGGACAGGGACATCAGATACGCAGTATTTT | CASSLSSGTGTSDTQYF
TRBJ1-1 | TRBD1 | NA | TRBV27 | TGTGCCAGCAGTTTCTCGGTCTACAGGGGCACTGAAGCTTTCTTT | CASSFSVYRGTEAFF
TRBJ2-5 | TRBD2 | few | TRBV5-4 | TGTGCCAGCAGCTTCGGCGGGAGTCGAGGGATGGAGACCCAGTACTTC | CASSFGGSRGMETQYF
TRBJ1-3 | NA | NA | TRBV10-3 | TGTGCCACATACAGACAGGATGGCCCCGGAAACACCATATATTTT | CATYRQDGPGNTIYF
TRBJ2-7 | NA | NA | TRBV20-1 | TGCAGTGCTAGTCAAGACTCAGGGTTGGGCGAGCAGTACTTC | CSASQDSGLGEQYF
TRBJ2-5 | NA | NA | TRBV28 | TGTGCCAGCAGTTTAAGGAACAGGGAAGAGACCCAGTACTTC | CASSLRNREETQYF
TRBJ1-4 | NA | few | TRBV11-3 | TGTGCCAGCAGCCCAGGGTTCGGTGAAAAACTGTTTTTT | CASSPGFGEKLFF
TRBJ2-2 | TRBD2 | NA | TRBV6-2/TRBV6-3 | TGTGCCAGCAGCCCCGGGACTAGCGGTTCGAACACCGGGGAGCTGTTTTTT | CASSPGTSGSNTGELFF
TRBJ2-3 | NA | NA | TRBV9 | TGTGCCAGCGGCTTTTCACAGATCACAGATACGCAGTATTTT | CASGFSQITDTQYF
TRBJ2-5 | NA | NA | TRBV19 | TGTGCCAGTAGTATAGATTCCCAGACAGGTGTAGCGACCCAGTACTTC | CASSIDSQTGVATQYF
TRBJ2-3 | NA | NA | TRBV21-1 | TGTGCCAACCCCTGGGCGGAGGCCAATCCCGAGGGAGCGGATACGCAGTATTTT | CANPWAEANPEGADTQYF
TRBJ2-3 | TRBD2 | NA | TRBV27 | TGTGCCAGCAGGATCCTAGCGGGAGGCACAGATACGCAGTATTTT | CASRILAGGTDTQYF
TRBJ1-4 | NA | NA | TRBV5-6 | TGTGCCAGCAGCTTGACGGTTCCGGAGACAACTAATGAAAAACTGTTTTTT | CASSLTVPETTNEKLFF
TRBJ1-2 | NA | NA | TRBV19 | TGTGCCAGTAGTATTTCCGGGGGAGCCTATGGCTACACCTTC | CASSISGGAYGYTF
TRBJ1-4 | TRBD1 | NA | TRBV7-9 | TGTGCCAGCAGCTTGGGACAGGGGTGGAATGGTGAAAAACTGTTTTTT | CASSLGQGWNGEKLFF
TRBJ2-7 | NA | NA | TRBV4-1 | TGCGCCAGCAGCCAAGGGGGGGATACAAAGTACGAGCAGTACTTC | CASSQGGDTKYEQYF
TRBJ1-1 | TRBD1 | NA | TRBV6-5 | TGTGCCAGCAGTTACTCTCAGGGGGCCACTGAAGCTTTCTTT | CASSYSQGATEAFF
TRBJ1-4 | NA | NA | TRBV5-1 | TGCGCCAGCAGCTTGGGTGTGCGGCGCCTTGAAAAACTGTTTTTT | CASSLGVRRLEKLFF
TRBJ2-2 | TRBD1 | once | TRBV12-5 | TGTGCTAGTGGCCGCGGGACAGGGGGTTACACCGGGGAGCTGTTTTTT | CASGRGTGGYTGELFF
TRBJ2-7 | NA | NA | TRBV6-5 | TGTGCCAGCAGTTACTCGAGGGGCGGGTCAGGGGCCGAGCAGTACTTC | CASSYSRGGSGAEQYF
TRBJ2-7 | NA | NA | TRBV6-2/TRBV6-3 | TGTGCCAGCAGTTACCAAGGAGGGCCCGTTTACGAGCAGTACTTC | CASSYQGGPVYEQYF
TRBJ1-2 | NA | NA | TRBV11-2 | TGTGCCAGCAGCTTAGCACTCCTGGGGAGTGGCTACACCTTC | CASSLALLGSGYTF
TRBJ2-6 | NA | NA | TRBV5-1 | TGCGCCAGCAGCTTGGGGTTCGAGTATGGGGCCAACGTCCTGACTTTC | CASSLGFEYGANVLTF
TRBJ2-3 | NA | NA | TRBV4-1 | TGCGCCAGCAGCCAAGTGGGGGGGCGTACAGATACGCAGTATTTT | CASSQVGGRTDTQYF
TRBJ2-7 | NA | NA | TRBV28 | TGTGCCAGCAGGGCGACAGGAGCTCACAACCTATACGAGCAGTACTTC | CASRATGAHNLYEQYF
TRBJ2-7 | NA | NA | TRBV6-1 | TGTGCCAGCCGTGAGTCGGTGACCTACCAGGGTGGCGAGCAGTACTTC | CASRESVTYQGGEQYF